This T cell receptor beta chain was sequenced during a study of blood T cell repertoires in COVID-19. This clone was detected only once. Per the study methods: Nucleated cell number was recorded as an estimate derived from reference gene primer amplification. This table comes from immunoSEQ multiplex PCR, and its TCRdb copy is limited to in-frame clones, with some not included. The V and J calls and clone size are taken from that table; D and trimming were inferred from the DNA. The sample carries 230,000 or so clones, roughly 89% recorded once. The length of the CDR3 is 14 residues. The ends were cut back, 7 bases at V and 1 base at J, with 13 bases in the middle. Germline CDR1 is MNHEY and CDR2 is SVGAGI.

The sequence was obtained from a woman aged 40 to 49 who had recovered from COVID-19. Sequences were obtained from peripheral blood. The chain joins TRBV6-5 to TRBJ1-1, with D perhaps TRBD1 (5 bases). CDR3 coding DNA: TGTGCCAGCAAGACGGACATCCGGAACACTGAAGCTTTCTTT. This encodes CASKTDIRNTEAFF.